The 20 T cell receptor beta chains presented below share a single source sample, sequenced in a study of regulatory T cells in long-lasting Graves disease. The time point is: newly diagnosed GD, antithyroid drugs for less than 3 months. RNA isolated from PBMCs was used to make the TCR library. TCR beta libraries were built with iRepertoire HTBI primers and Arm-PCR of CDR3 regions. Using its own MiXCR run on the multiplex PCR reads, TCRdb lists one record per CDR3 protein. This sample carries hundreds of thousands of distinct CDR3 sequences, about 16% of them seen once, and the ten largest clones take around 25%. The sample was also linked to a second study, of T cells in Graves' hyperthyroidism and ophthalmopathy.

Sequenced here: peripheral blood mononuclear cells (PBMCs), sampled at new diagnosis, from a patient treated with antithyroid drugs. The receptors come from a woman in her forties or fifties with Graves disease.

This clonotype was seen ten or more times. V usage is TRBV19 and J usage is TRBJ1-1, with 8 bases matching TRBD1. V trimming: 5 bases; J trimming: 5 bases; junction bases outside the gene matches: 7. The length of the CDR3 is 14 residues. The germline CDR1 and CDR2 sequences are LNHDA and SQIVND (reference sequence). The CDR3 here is CASSLQGASTEAFF. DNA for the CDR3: TGTGCCAGTAGTTTGCAGGGGGCGAGTACTGAAGCTTTCTTT.

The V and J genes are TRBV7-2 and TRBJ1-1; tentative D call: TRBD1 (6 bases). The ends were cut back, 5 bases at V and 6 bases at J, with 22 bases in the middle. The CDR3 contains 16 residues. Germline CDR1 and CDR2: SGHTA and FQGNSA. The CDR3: CASSPRTAIAGAEAFF. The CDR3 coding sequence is TGTGCCAGCAGCCCCAGGACAGCGATCGCTGGCGCTGAAGCTTTCTTT.

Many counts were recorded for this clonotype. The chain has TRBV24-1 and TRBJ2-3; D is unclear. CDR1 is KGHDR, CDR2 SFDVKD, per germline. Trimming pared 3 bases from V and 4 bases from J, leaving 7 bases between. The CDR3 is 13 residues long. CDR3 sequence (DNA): TGTGCCACCAGTGATAGCCTGGCAGATACGCAGTATTTT. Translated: CATSDSLADTQYF.

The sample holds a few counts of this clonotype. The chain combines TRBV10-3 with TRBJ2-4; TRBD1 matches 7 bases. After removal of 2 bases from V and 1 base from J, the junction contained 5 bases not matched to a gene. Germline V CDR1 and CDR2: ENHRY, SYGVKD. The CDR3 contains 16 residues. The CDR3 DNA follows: TGTGCCATCAGTGAGAGAGGGGGCGAGGCCAAAAACATTCAGTACTTC. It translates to CAISERGGEAKNIQYF.

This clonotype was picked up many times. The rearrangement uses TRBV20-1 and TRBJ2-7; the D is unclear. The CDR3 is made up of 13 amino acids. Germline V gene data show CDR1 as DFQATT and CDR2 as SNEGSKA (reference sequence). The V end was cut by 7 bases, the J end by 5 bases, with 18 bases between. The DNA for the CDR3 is TGCAGTGGTAAGGGTTCCCCAATCGACGAGCAGTACTTC. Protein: CSGKGSPIDEQYF.

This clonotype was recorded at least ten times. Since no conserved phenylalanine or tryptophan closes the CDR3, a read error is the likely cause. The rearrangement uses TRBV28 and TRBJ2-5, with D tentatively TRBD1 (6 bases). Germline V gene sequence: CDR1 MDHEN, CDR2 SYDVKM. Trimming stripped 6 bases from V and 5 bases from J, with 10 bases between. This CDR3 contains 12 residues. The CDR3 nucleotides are TGTGCCAGCAGACAGGGCGGGGAGACCCAGTACCTC. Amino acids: CASRQGGETQYL.

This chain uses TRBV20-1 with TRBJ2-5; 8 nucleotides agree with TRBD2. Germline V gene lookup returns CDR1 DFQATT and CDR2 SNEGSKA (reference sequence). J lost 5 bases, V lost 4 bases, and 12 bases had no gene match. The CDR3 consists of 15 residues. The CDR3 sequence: CSATMAGGPEETQYF. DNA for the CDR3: TGCAGTGCTACGATGGCGGGGGGTCCGGAGGAGACCCAGTACTTC.

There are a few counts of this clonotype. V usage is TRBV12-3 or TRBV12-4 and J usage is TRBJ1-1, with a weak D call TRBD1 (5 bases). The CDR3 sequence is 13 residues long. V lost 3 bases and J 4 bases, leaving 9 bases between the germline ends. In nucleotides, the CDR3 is TGTGCCAGCAGTTTGGGGGAAAGCACTGAAGCTTTCTTT. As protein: CASSLGESTEAFF.

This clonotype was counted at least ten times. CDR3: CSAPTSEVQETQYF. The CDR3 DNA reads TGCAGTGCTCCCACGTCGGAGGTCCAAGAGACCCAGTACTTC. The rearrangement joins TRBV20-1 to TRBJ2-5; perhaps TRBD2 as D (5 bases). The V and J ends lost 5 bases and 1 base respectively, with 14 bases between them. The length of the CDR3 is 14 residues. The germline gives CDR1 DFQATT, CDR2 SNEGSKA (reference sequence).

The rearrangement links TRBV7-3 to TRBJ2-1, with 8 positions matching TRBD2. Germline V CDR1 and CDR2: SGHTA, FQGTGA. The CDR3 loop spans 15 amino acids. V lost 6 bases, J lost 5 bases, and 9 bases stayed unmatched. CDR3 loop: CASSASGTSNNEQFF. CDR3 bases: TGTGCCAGCAGTGCCTCCGGGACTAGTAACAATGAGCAGTTCTTC.

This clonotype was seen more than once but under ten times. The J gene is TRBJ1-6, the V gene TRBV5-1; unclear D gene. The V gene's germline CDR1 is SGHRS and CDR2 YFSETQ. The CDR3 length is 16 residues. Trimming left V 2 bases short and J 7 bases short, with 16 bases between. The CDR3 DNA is TGCGCCAGCAGCTTCGGTGAGGGAAGGAGAAATTCACCCCTCCACTTT. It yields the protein CASSFGEGRRNSPLHF.

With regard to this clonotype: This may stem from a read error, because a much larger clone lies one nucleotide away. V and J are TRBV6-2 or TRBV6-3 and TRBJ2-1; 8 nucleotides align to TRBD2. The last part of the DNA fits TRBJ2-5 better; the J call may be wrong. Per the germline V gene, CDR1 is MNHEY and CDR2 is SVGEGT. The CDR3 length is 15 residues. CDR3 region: CASTYRTSSQEAQYF. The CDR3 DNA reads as TGTGCCAGCACCTACCGGACTAGCTCCCAAGAGGCCCAGTACTTC.

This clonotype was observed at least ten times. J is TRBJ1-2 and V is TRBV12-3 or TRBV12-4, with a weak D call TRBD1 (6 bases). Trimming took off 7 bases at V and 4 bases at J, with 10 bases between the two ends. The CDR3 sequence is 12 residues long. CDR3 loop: CASISQGYGYTF. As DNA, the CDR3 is TGTGCCAGCATCTCACAGGGCTATGGCTACACCTTC.

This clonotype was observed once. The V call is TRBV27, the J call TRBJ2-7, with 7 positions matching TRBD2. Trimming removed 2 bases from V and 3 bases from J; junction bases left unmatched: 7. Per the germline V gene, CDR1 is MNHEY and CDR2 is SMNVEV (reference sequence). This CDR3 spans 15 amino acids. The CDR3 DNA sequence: TGTGCCAGCAGTTTAAGTGCGGGGGAGAACTACGAGCAGTACTTC. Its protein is CASSLSAGENYEQYF.

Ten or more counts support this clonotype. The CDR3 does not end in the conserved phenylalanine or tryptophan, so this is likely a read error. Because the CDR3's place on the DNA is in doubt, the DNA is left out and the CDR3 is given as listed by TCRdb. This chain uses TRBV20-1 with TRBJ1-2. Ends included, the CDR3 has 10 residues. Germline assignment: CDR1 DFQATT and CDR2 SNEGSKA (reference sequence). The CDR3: CSAAHPPAGR.

CDR3 DNA: TGTGCCAGCGGGTGGATCCCTAATGAAAAACTGTTTTTT. Protein product: CASGWIPNEKLFF. This chain links TRBV2 with TRBJ1-4; D unresolved. Deletions cut 8 bases from V and 3 bases from J, with 10 bases between. The CDR3 contains 13 residues. Germline V gene lookup returns CDR1 SNHLY and CDR2 FYNNEI.

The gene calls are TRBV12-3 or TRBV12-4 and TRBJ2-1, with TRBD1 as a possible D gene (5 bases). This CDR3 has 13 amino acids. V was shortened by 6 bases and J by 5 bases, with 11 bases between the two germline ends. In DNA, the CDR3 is TGTGCCAGCAGACTTACAGGTGACAATGAGCAGTTCTTC. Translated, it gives CASRLTGDNEQFF.

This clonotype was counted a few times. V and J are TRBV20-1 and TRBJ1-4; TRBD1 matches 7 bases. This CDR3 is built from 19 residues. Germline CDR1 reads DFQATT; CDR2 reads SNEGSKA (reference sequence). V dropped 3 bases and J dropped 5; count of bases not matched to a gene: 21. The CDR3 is CSARYSVPPTGERNEKLFF. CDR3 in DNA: TGCAGTGCTAGGTATTCAGTCCCTCCTACAGGGGAAAGAAATGAAAAACTGTTTTTT.

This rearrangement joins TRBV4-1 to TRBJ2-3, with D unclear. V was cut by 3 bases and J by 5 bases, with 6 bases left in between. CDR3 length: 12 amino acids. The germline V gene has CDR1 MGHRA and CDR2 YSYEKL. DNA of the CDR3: TGCGCCAGCAGCCAGCCCCAAGATACGCAGTATTTT. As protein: CASSQPQDTQYF.

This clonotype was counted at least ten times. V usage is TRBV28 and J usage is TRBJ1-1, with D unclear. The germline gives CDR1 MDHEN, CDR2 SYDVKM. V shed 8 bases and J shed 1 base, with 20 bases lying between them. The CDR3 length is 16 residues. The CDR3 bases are TGTGCCAGCCGGTGGAAGGCAACTGTTGGGAACACTGAAGCTTTCTTT. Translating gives CASRWKATVGNTEAFF.